These 3 T cell receptor beta chains share one sample of origin, sequenced in a study of human T cells and chemical hapten exposure. TCRdb analysed the 5' RACE reads with MiXCR anew, one entry per CDR3 protein. The sample consists of more than 60,000 distinct CDR3 sequences, about a sixth of them appearing once. The authors' total RNA extraction used unfractionated whole blood. The receptor set was obtained from a female donor in good health.

CDR3 region: CASLRTGGTDTQYF. CDR3 nucleotide sequence: TGTGCCAGCCTCCGGACAGGGGGCACAGATACGCAGTATTTT. The rearrangement uses TRBV2 and TRBJ2-3; 9 bases are a match to TRBD1. After removal of 8 bases from V and 1 base from J, the junction contained 4 bases not matched to a gene. This CDR3 is 14 amino acids long. CDR1 is SNHLY and CDR2 is FYNNEI in the germline V gene.

This clonotype was counted ten times or more. The DNA of the CDR3 is TGTGCCAGCAGCCAAGAAGAGACAGGGAGCTACGAGCAGTACTTC. It specifies CASSQEETGSYEQYF. The chain couples TRBV4-2 to TRBJ2-7; TRBD1 agrees at 7 bases. Per germline, CDR1 LGHNA and CDR2 YNFKEQ. Trimming cost V 0 bases and J 3 bases; bases outside gene matches: 5. This CDR3 is 15 amino acids long.

J is TRBJ1-2 and V is TRBV5-1; no reliable D call. The CDR3 spans 11 residues. From germline, CDR1 is SGHRS and CDR2 YFSETQ. Trimming took off 6 bases at V and 8 bases at J, with 11 bases between the two ends. The CDR3 sequence: CASKNSEGYTF. The CDR3, as DNA: TGCGCCAGCAAAAATTCGGAGGGCTACACCTTC.